Listed below are T cell receptor beta chains from one sample, sequenced in a study of a mutant IDH1 vaccine in newly diagnosed glioma. The method was immunoSEQ multiplex PCR; TCRdb's version includes in-frame clones alone and lacks a portion of them. The table has about 98,000 clones, 70% to 90% seen once. Here the sequenced sample was PBMCs, taken from a glioma patient treated with radiotherapy, temozolomide or both. The source of these receptors is a woman aged 45-59 years with glioma. Each CDR3 is given with its conserved first and last residue. Fields, in order: J gene, V gene, CDR3 protein.

j_gene: TRBJ2-3; v_gene: TRBV27; CDR3aa: CASSLQTGGAADTQYF
j_gene: TRBJ2-1; v_gene: TRBV4-1; CDR3aa: CASSQVWLNEQFF
j_gene: TRBJ2-2; v_gene: TRBV27; CDR3aa: CASSLTVTGELFF
j_gene: TRBJ2-2; v_gene: TRBV19; CDR3aa: CASSLGGLAGVGELFF
j_gene: TRBJ2-7; v_gene: TRBV5-6; CDR3aa: CASSLGAGWRYEQYF
j_gene: TRBJ2-1; v_gene: TRBV27; CDR3aa: CASSRGTHNEQFF
j_gene: TRBJ1-5; v_gene: TRBV6-1; CDR3aa: CASSERGAFGSNQPQHF
j_gene: TRBJ1-5; v_gene: TRBV5-1; CDR3aa: CASSLGDVDQPQHF
j_gene: TRBJ2-5; v_gene: TRBV7-8; CDR3aa: CASSHRRLAGGETQYF
j_gene: TRBJ2-5; v_gene: TRBV2; CDR3aa: CASQGVFQETQYF
j_gene: TRBJ2-1; v_gene: TRBV7-9; CDR3aa: CASTFPGSFYNEQFF
j_gene: TRBJ2-2; v_gene: TRBV18; CDR3aa: CASSPPGPTGELFF
j_gene: TRBJ2-7; v_gene: TRBV7-2; CDR3aa: CASSSGTEWVYEQYF
j_gene: TRBJ2-7; v_gene: TRBV5-6; CDR3aa: CASSVTRVYEQYF
j_gene: TRBJ2-6; v_gene: TRBV28; CDR3aa: CASRRQGSSGANVLTF
j_gene: TRBJ1-2; v_gene: TRBV5-4; CDR3aa: CASSLERGSYGYTF
j_gene: TRBJ2-7; v_gene: TRBV6-1; CDR3aa: CASSPSLTEQYF
j_gene: TRBJ2-2; v_gene: TRBV4-1; CDR3aa: CASSQDREGLRELFF
j_gene: TRBJ2-1; v_gene: TRBV14; CDR3aa: CASRQGYYNEQFF
j_gene: TRBJ2-6; v_gene: TRBV29-1; CDR3aa: CSVGVSGANVLTF
j_gene: TRBJ1-2; v_gene: TRBV11-2; CDR3aa: CASSLDWTNYGYTF
j_gene: TRBJ1-3; v_gene: TRBV15; CDR3aa: CATSREGQGGSGNTIYF
j_gene: TRBJ2-3; v_gene: TRBV7-3; CDR3aa: CASMRELEDTQYF
j_gene: TRBJ1-1; v_gene: TRBV15; CDR3aa: CATSRGEGRTEAFF
j_gene: TRBJ2-1; v_gene: TRBV7-8; CDR3aa: CASSLNRDEQFF
j_gene: TRBJ2-5; v_gene: TRBV2; CDR3aa: CASSDLSSETQYF
j_gene: TRBJ2-7; v_gene: TRBV6-6; CDR3aa: CASSYEPAYREQYF
j_gene: TRBJ1-1; v_gene: TRBV5-4; CDR3aa: CASRKDKMNTEAFF
j_gene: TRBJ2-7; v_gene: TRBV6-5; CDR3aa: CASSYSNRDSSYEQYF
j_gene: TRBJ1-4; v_gene: TRBV6-6; CDR3aa: CASSQPGGEKLFF
j_gene: TRBJ1-1; v_gene: TRBV5-5; CDR3aa: CASSLEGIVTEAFF
j_gene: TRBJ2-1; v_gene: TRBV28; CDR3aa: CASSLGPGSSYNEQFF
j_gene: TRBJ2-7; v_gene: TRBV7-3; CDR3aa: CASSFDVTYEQYF
j_gene: TRBJ2-7; v_gene: TRBV7-9; CDR3aa: CASSLRKRGSYEQYF
j_gene: TRBJ1-5; v_gene: TRBV6-1; CDR3aa: CASSPRSQRPQHF
j_gene: TRBJ1-2; v_gene: TRBV28; CDR3aa: CASSPRDPLPGYTF
j_gene: TRBJ1-3; v_gene: TRBV19; CDR3aa: CASSPLGRRYSGNTIYF
j_gene: TRBJ1-2; v_gene: TRBV6-5; CDR3aa: CASSYSGGGQEGYTF
j_gene: TRBJ2-2; v_gene: TRBV5-4; CDR3aa: CASSSRGGTGELFF
j_gene: TRBJ2-7; v_gene: TRBV5-4; CDR3aa: CASSLLTEGPYEQYF
j_gene: TRBJ2-5; v_gene: TRBV27; CDR3aa: CASRERQASQETQYF
j_gene: TRBJ1-1; v_gene: TRBV29-1; CDR3aa: CSVVRLLNTEAFF
j_gene: TRBJ2-6; v_gene: TRBV5-1; CDR3aa: CASSSARVGAYSGANVLTF
j_gene: TRBJ2-1; v_gene: TRBV6-1; CDR3aa: CASSEGRGGVLREQFF
j_gene: TRBJ1-1; v_gene: TRBV27; CDR3aa: CASSFGYRGRGTEAFF
j_gene: TRBJ1-4; v_gene: TRBV7-2; CDR3aa: CASSFGGFVEKLFF
j_gene: TRBJ1-6; v_gene: TRBV5-6; CDR3aa: CASSLGQALRTLHF
j_gene: TRBJ1-6; v_gene: TRBV4-1; CDR3aa: CASSHQGQFTRSSPLHF
j_gene: TRBJ1-1; v_gene: TRBV6-1; CDR3aa: CASSEGERGTEAFF
j_gene: TRBJ2-7; v_gene: TRBV27; CDR3aa: CASRGTGWGEQYF
j_gene: TRBJ1-2; v_gene: TRBV10-3; CDR3aa: CAISRTGGNYGYTF
j_gene: TRBJ1-1; v_gene: TRBV28; CDR3aa: CASVGNTEAFF
j_gene: TRBJ1-2; v_gene: TRBV27; CDR3aa: CASSLLTGNYGYTF
j_gene: TRBJ2-7; v_gene: TRBV30; CDR3aa: CAWSGISGHPTSYEQYF
j_gene: TRBJ2-3; v_gene: TRBV28; CDR3aa: CAGRDSGTDTQYF
j_gene: TRBJ2-2; v_gene: TRBV5-1; CDR3aa: CASSRGTGELFF
j_gene: TRBJ1-2; v_gene: TRBV6-5; CDR3aa: CASSSPRGTTNYGYTF
j_gene: TRBJ2-1; v_gene: TRBV6-1; CDR3aa: CASSERSGGSAHEQFF